These 21 T cell receptor beta chains came from one sample sequenced in a study of blood T cell repertoires in COVID-19. Repertoires were generated with immunoSEQ multiplex PCR, while TCRdb's copy carries only in-frame clones and drops some. The repertoire holds roughly 250,000 clones, with around 82% as singletons. The sequenced sample was peripheral blood. The receptor set was obtained from a woman older than 75 with active or convalescent COVID-19.

The chain carries TRBV23-1 and TRBJ1-6; 8 nucleotides align to TRBD1. Being an ORF, TRBV23-1 has a function that is uncertain. There are 20 residues in the CDR3. J was trimmed by 4 bases and V by 2 bases; bases with no gene match: 16. The CDR3 reads CASSQQGGRGREDYNSPLHF. DNA of the CDR3: TGCGCCAGCAGTCAACAGGGCGGCAGGGGGCGAGAAGATTATAATTCACCCCTCCACTTT.

This chain joins TRBV15 and TRBJ1-5, with TRBD1 as a possible D gene (6 bases). The CDR3 consists of 12 residues. V was cut by 8 bases and J by 7 bases, with 12 bases left in between. CDR1 is LNHNV, CDR2 YYDKDF, per germline (reference sequence). CDR3 region: CATSDRFQPQHF. The CDR3, as DNA: TGTGCCACCTCTGACAGGTTCCAGCCCCAGCATTTT.

The V and J genes are TRBV10-3 and TRBJ2-3; D is ambiguous. CDR3 length equals 15 residues. V was pared by 4 bases and J by 0 bases, with 11 bases between. From germline, CDR1 is ENHRY and CDR2 SYGVKD. Here the CDR3 DNA reads TGTGCCATCAGTGTCGAGACAACGAGCACAGATACGCAGTATTTT. Translating it yields CAISVETTSTDTQYF.

This clone was seen once. The CDR3 region is CASSQGQNREKLFF. The CDR3 DNA reads as TGTGCCAGCAGCCAAGGACAGAATAGGGAAAAACTGTTTTTT. J is TRBJ1-4 and V is TRBV3-1 (or the pseudogene TRBV3-2), with a weak D call TRBD1 (5 bases). This CDR3 comprises 14 residues. In germline, CDR1 is LGHDT, CDR2 YNNKEL (reference sequence). Between the trimmed V and J ends, which lost 1 base and 8 bases, there was a span of 11 bases.

V usage is TRBV2 and J usage is TRBJ2-7, with TRBD1 as a possible D gene (5 bases). The CDR3 runs to 13 residues. Germline lookup yields CDR1 SNHLY and CDR2 FYNNEI. V was pared by 3 bases and J by 2 bases, with 8 bases between. CDR3 nucleotides: TGTGCCAGCAGTGATCGGACACCCTACGAGCAGTACTTC. It translates to CASSDRTPYEQYF.

This clone has more than one count but fewer than ten. The chain employs TRBV11-2 and TRBJ2-7, with D tentatively TRBD1 (6 bases). The V and J ends lost 2 bases and 0 bases respectively, with 11 bases between them. The CDR3 is 15 amino acids. Germline CDR1 reads SGHAT; CDR2 reads FQNNGV. CDR3 nucleotide sequence: TGTGCCAGCAGCTTAAACAGGGCGAGCTCCTACGAGCAGTACTTC. Residues: CASSLNRASSYEQYF.

This sequence joins TRBV3-1 (or the pseudogene TRBV3-2) and TRBJ1-2; 7 nucleotides line up with TRBD1. The CDR3 contains 14 residues. V lost 1 base, J lost 3 bases, and 2 bases stayed unmatched. Germline CDR1 LGHDT, CDR2 YNNKEL (reference sequence). The CDR3 sequence is CASSQAGQDYGYTF. The CDR3 nucleotides read TGTGCCAGCAGCCAAGCCGGACAGGACTATGGCTACACCTTC.

The genes are TRBV5-1 and TRBJ2-1; D might be TRBD1 (5 bases). V dropped 4 bases and J dropped 10 bases, with 21 bases sitting between them. This CDR3 spans 15 amino acids. Per the germline V gene, CDR1 is SGHRS and CDR2 is YFSETQ. The CDR3 reads CASSPPGPSKGEQFF. The CDR3 bases are TGCGCCAGCAGCCCCCCGGGCCCCAGCAAGGGGGAGCAGTTCTTC.

In this sample, this clone turned up a few times. The chain joins TRBV2 to TRBJ2-7; perhaps TRBD1 as D (5 bases). Germline CDR1 SNHLY, CDR2 FYNNEI. The V end lost 6 bases, the J end lost 2 bases, and 14 bases lay between the germline ends. The CDR3 is 14 residues long. The DNA of the CDR3 is TGTGCCAGCAGCGAGACAGATTTGCCCTACGAGCAGTACTTC. Translation: CASSETDLPYEQYF.

The V and J genes are TRBV28 and TRBJ1-5; D perhaps matches TRBD1 (6 bases). The CDR3 runs 17 residues. V lost 5 bases and J lost 5, with 22 bases in between. Germline assignment: CDR1 MDHEN and CDR2 SYDVKM. CDR3 nucleotides: TGTGCCAGCAGTCTTCCACCGGGGGGCTTCTTCTATCAGCCCCAGCATTTT. It codes for CASSLPPGGFFYQPQHF.

This clone showed up just once. The chain uses TRBV19 and TRBJ1-5; tentative D call: TRBD1 (6 bases). This CDR3 region has 15 residues. V lost 6 bases and J lost 4, with 16 bases in between. Germline lookup yields CDR1 LNHDA and CDR2 SQIVND (reference sequence). The CDR3 DNA is TGTGCCAGTAGCTCTTCGACAGGCCGAAATCAGCCCCAGCATTTT. Protein: CASSSSTGRNQPQHF.

The chain combines TRBV12-5 with TRBJ2-5, with 11 bases that match TRBD2. The CDR3 length is 17 residues. With 5 bases clipped from V and 2 bases from J, the junction kept 10 bases outside the gene matches. The germline V gene encodes CDR1 LGHNT and CDR2 FRNRAP. CDR3 amino acids: CASGPGTSGHIQETQYF. CDR3 DNA sequence: TGTGCTAGTGGTCCCGGGACTAGCGGACATATACAAGAGACCCAGTACTTC. Full variable domain (missing parts from reference TRBV12-5 and TRBJ2-5): DARVTQTPRHKVTEMGQEVTMRCQPILGHNTVFWYRQTMMQGLELLAYFRNRAPLDDSGMPKDRFSAEMPDATLATLKIQPSEPRDSAVYFCASGPGTSGHIQETQYFGPGTRLLVL.

The V call is TRBV10-3, the J call TRBJ2-7; 7 bases agree with TRBD1. CDR3 size: 15 residues. Germline CDR1 is ENHRY and CDR2 is SYGVKD. V shed 6 bases and J 0 bases; nucleotides not matched to a gene: 8. The CDR3 protein is CAIRGQAHLSYEQYF. The CDR3 nucleotides are TGTGCCATCAGAGGACAGGCCCATCTCTCCTACGAGCAGTACTTC.

V gene TRBV24-1 combines with J gene TRBJ1-1; D not resolved. The germline CDR1 and CDR2 sequences are KGHDR and SFDVKD. V gave up 3 bases and J gave up 7 bases, with 17 bases separating them. The CDR3 totals 15 residues. The CDR3 sequence is CATSDPKGGLDEAFF. CDR3 nucleotides: TGTGCCACCAGTGATCCTAAAGGTGGGCTTGATGAAGCTTTCTTT.

The V and J genes are TRBV5-5 and TRBJ1-2; 9 bases map to TRBD1. Unmatched junction bases numbered 6, after V lost 4 bases and J lost 8 bases. This CDR3 has 13 residues. Germline CDR1 is SGHKS and CDR2 is YYEKEE (reference sequence). The CDR3 nucleotides read TGTGCCAGCAGCCCCACAGGGGGCTGGGGCTACACCTTC. This sequence encodes CASSPTGGWGYTF.

CDR3 nucleotide sequence: TGTGCCAGCAGTGGCGCGGGAGCCCCTACCTACGAGCAGTACTTC. Protein sequence: CASSGAGAPTYEQYF. The V gene is TRBV28, the J gene TRBJ2-7; 7 bases agree with TRBD2. This CDR3 contains 15 residues. V gave up 5 bases and J gave up 2 bases; unmatched junction bases: 9. Germline V gene lookup returns CDR1 MDHEN and CDR2 SYDVKM.

The chain carries TRBV7-9 and TRBJ2-3; D uncertain. Germline V gene data show CDR1 as SEHNR and CDR2 as FQNEAQ (reference sequence). Trimming took off 2 bases at V and 2 bases at J, with 8 bases between the two ends. The CDR3 runs 14 residues. The CDR3 sequence is CASSLKQNTDTQYF. In DNA form, the CDR3 reads TGTGCCAGCAGCTTAAAGCAAAACACAGATACGCAGTATTTT.

This clone was seen only a few times. V usage is TRBV4-1 and J usage is TRBJ2-7; no reliable D call. V gave up 3 bases and J gave up 5 bases, with 5 bases separating them. Germline CDR1 reads MGHRA; CDR2 reads YSYEKL. The CDR3 length is 11 residues. Here the CDR3 reads CASSQADEQYF. The CDR3 coding sequence is TGCGCCAGCAGCCAGGCCGACGAGCAGTACTTC.

The chain uses TRBV28 and TRBJ1-2; 8 bases fit TRBD1. The CDR3 extends over 14 amino acids. Looked up from germline, CDR1 is MDHEN and CDR2 is SYDVKM. V lost 3 bases and J lost 5; bases outside the gene matches: 5. The CDR3 DNA reads as TGTGCCAGCAGTTTCTCAGGGGGCTCATATGGCTACACCTTC. It codes for CASSFSGGSYGYTF.

The chain has TRBV5-1 and TRBJ1-2, with 7 bases matching TRBD1. This CDR3 spans 14 amino acids. Per the germline V gene, CDR1 is SGHRS and CDR2 is YFSETQ. V lost 4 bases to trimming and J lost 4 bases; unmatched junction nucleotides: 7. The CDR3 protein is CASSPGQDVYGYTF. The CDR3 DNA reads TGCGCCAGCAGCCCCGGACAGGATGTCTATGGCTACACCTTC.

The V and J genes are TRBV2 and TRBJ1-6; 10 nucleotides agree with TRBD1. The CDR3 length is 14 residues. V gave up 5 bases and J gave up 8 bases; unmatched junction bases: 3. The germline gives CDR1 SNHLY, CDR2 FYNNEI. CDR3 amino acids: CASSPGQGYSPLHF. In DNA form, the CDR3 reads TGTGCCAGCAGTCCGGGACAGGGGTATTCACCCCTCCACTTT.